These 32 T cell receptor beta chains share one sample of origin, sequenced in a study of cytomegalovirus exposure and HLA in healthy donors. PCR primers comprised 60 Vbeta and 13 Jbeta primers. Produced via immunoSEQ multiplex PCR; TCRdb's table is partial and in-frame only. The sample shows around 160,000 clones, about three quarters of them seen only once. Sequenced: PBMCs. The source is a man in his forties in good health and CMV-seropositive.

This chain uses TRBV18 with TRBJ1-3; D might be TRBD1 (5 bases). The V and J ends lost 6 bases and 1 base respectively, with 10 bases between them. Germline V gene data show CDR1 as KGHSH and CDR2 as LQKENI. CDR3 length equals 14 residues. This CDR3 reads CASSRQTSGNTIYF. CDR3 DNA sequence: TGTGCCAGCTCCCGACAGACTTCTGGAAACACCATATATTTT.

This chain connects TRBV28 to TRBJ2-7; 8 bases map to TRBD2. J was trimmed by 1 base and V by 6 bases; bases with no gene match: 11. CDR1 is MDHEN, CDR2 SYDVKM, per germline. The CDR3 spans 16 residues. The CDR3 DNA reads as TGTGCCAGCAGGGGGGATAACGGGAGGGGTTCCTACGAGCAGTACTTC. Protein product: CASRGDNGRGSYEQYF.

This clone was counted only a few times. The rearrangement joins TRBV7-2 to TRBJ2-7, with D tentatively TRBD2 (5 bases). CDR1 SGHTA and CDR2 FQGNSA come from the germline V gene. CDR3 length: 15 amino acids. V lost 3 bases to trimming and J lost 2 bases, with 14 bases between them. The CDR3 sequence: CASSLYGVGTYEQYF. The CDR3 DNA reads TGTGCCAGCAGCTTGTACGGGGTCGGAACCTACGAGCAGTACTTC.

V is TRBV5-5 and J is TRBJ1-2; D is undetermined. Germline CDR1 is SGHKS and CDR2 is YYEKEE (reference sequence). The V and J ends lost 0 bases and 7 bases respectively, with 13 bases between them. The CDR3 consists of 14 residues. In DNA, the CDR3 is TGTGCCAGCAGCTTGGAAGCCGAACCTAGTGGCTACACCTTC. It translates to CASSLEAEPSGYTF.

V is TRBV27 and J is TRBJ2-6; 7 bases match TRBD2. This CDR3 region has 17 residues. Germline values: CDR1 MNHEY, CDR2 SMNVEV (reference sequence). With V trimmed by 5 bases and J by 0 bases, 7 bases remained unmatched. The CDR3 spells CASSLQGGSSGANVLTF. The CDR3 nucleotides read TGTGCCAGCAGTCTCCAGGGAGGGAGCTCTGGGGCCAACGTCCTGACTTTC.

This rearrangement joins TRBV9 to TRBJ2-2; 7 bases line up with TRBD2. V shed 1 base and J 5 bases; nucleotides not matched to a gene: 5. This CDR3 is 15 amino acids long. The germline CDR1 and CDR2 sequences are SGDLS and YYNGEE. The DNA for the CDR3 is TGTGCCAGCAGCGTAAGTACAGCGGGAACCGGGGAGCTGTTTTTT. This sequence encodes CASSVSTAGTGELFF. The full variable domain, rest sourced from reference TRBV9 and TRBJ2-2, is DSGVTQTPKHLITATGQRVTLRCSPRSGDLSVYWYQQSLDQGLQFLIQYYNGEERAKGNILERFSAQQFPDLHSELNLSSLELGDSALYFCASSVSTAGTGELFFGEGSRLTVL.

This sequence joins TRBV6-5 and TRBJ1-6; TRBD1 aligns across 8 bases. The germline CDR1 and CDR2 sequences are MNHEY and SVGAGI. The length of the CDR3 is 15 residues. Trimming removed 0 bases from V and 10 bases from J; junction bases left unmatched: 5. CDR3 amino acids: CASSYSWTGKSPLHF. In DNA form, the CDR3 reads TGTGCCAGCAGTTACTCATGGACAGGGAAATCACCCCTCCACTTT.

This sequence joins TRBV18 and TRBJ1-2; 10 bases are a match to TRBD1. Per germline, CDR1 KGHSH and CDR2 LQKENI. The J segment lost 8 bases and the V segment lost 6 bases, leaving 12 bases of the junction unmatched. This CDR3 spans 15 amino acids. The CDR3 spells CASSRTTGGGRGYTF. Here the CDR3 DNA reads TGTGCCAGCTCGCGGACGACAGGGGGCGGTCGGGGCTACACCTTC.

The V and J genes are TRBV19 and TRBJ1-5, with TRBD1 matching 7 bases. The CDR3 is 13 residues long. Trimming took 7 bases from V and 3 from J; bases not matched to a gene: 3. Germline V gives CDR1 LNHDA, CDR2 SQIVND (reference sequence). CDR3: CASKGQHNQPQHF. CDR3 sequence (DNA): TGTGCCAGTAAGGGACAGCACAATCAGCCCCAGCATTTT.

V usage is TRBV28 and J usage is TRBJ1-1; possible D gene TRBD1, 5 bases. V was shortened by 6 bases and J by 0 bases, with 17 bases between the two germline ends. Germline V lookup: CDR1 MDHEN, CDR2 SYDVKM. This CDR3 has 16 residues. The CDR3 DNA sequence: TGTGCCAGCAGATCGCCGGGGGAGGGGATGAACACTGAAGCTTTCTTT. Translated, it gives CASRSPGEGMNTEAFF.

The rearrangement joins TRBV2 to TRBJ1-1; 9 bases fit TRBD1. The CDR3 length is 14 residues. J lost 5 bases, V lost 8 bases, and 9 bases had no gene match. Germline V gene data show CDR1 as SNHLY and CDR2 as FYNNEI. The CDR3 DNA reads TGTGCCAGCTGGCGGGACAGGGAGGTGACTGAAGCTTTCTTT. Protein sequence: CASWRDREVTEAFF.

This rearrangement joins TRBV6-5 to TRBJ1-1; D not certain. The CDR3 has 16 amino acids. Germline V lookup: CDR1 MNHEY, CDR2 SVGAGI. V was clipped by 0 bases and J by 1 base, with 12 bases between them. CDR3 sequence: CASSYSLGRANTEAFF. The CDR3 DNA is TGTGCCAGCAGTTACTCGCTCGGGAGGGCGAACACTGAAGCTTTCTTT.

The chain couples TRBV29-1 to TRBJ2-5; unclear D gene. The CDR3 is 13 residues long. Germline CDR1 is SQVTM and CDR2 is ANQGSEA. The V end was cut by 5 bases, the J end by 5 bases, with 15 bases between. CDR3: CSVRSGGRETQYF. Written as DNA, the CDR3 is TGCAGCGTTAGGTCGGGTGGAAGGGAGACCCAGTACTTC.

This chain joins TRBV7-9 and TRBJ1-1; D remains unclear. Looked up from germline, CDR1 is SEHNR and CDR2 is FQNEAQ (reference sequence). The CDR3 covers 12 residues. Trimming cost V 3 bases and J 5 bases, with 7 bases left between them. The CDR3 DNA follows: TGTGCCAGCAGCTTCGGAGATACTGAAGCTTTCTTT. It specifies CASSFGDTEAFF.

This chain links TRBV19 with TRBJ1-2, with 8 bases that match TRBD1. The CDR3 is 16 amino acids. Germline V CDR1 and CDR2: LNHDA, SQIVND (reference sequence). The V and J ends lost 7 bases and 0 bases, in that order; junction bases with no gene match: 10. CDR3 in amino acids: CASIGTGGITNYGYTF. The CDR3 nucleotides read TGTGCCAGTATCGGCACAGGGGGTATCACTAACTATGGCTACACCTTC. Based on the CDR3 plus reference TRBV19 and TRBJ1-2, the full variable domain is DGGITQSPKYLFRKEGQNVTLSCEQNLNHDAMYWYRQDPGQGLRLIYYSQIVNDFQKGDIAEGYSVSREKKESFPLTVTSAQKNPTAFYLCASIGTGGITNYGYTFGSGTRLTVV.

The genes are TRBV7-2 and TRBJ2-7; the match to TRBD2 covers 8 bases. Germline V gene lookup returns CDR1 SGHTA and CDR2 FQGNSA. The CDR3 runs to 15 residues. The V and J ends lost 1 base and 3 bases, in that order; junction bases with no gene match: 5. CDR3 sequence (DNA): TGTGCCAGCAGCTTAGAATTAGCGGGGCACTACGAGCAGTACTTC. It specifies CASSLELAGHYEQYF.

This clone was seen more than once but under ten times. The J gene is TRBJ2-7, the V gene TRBV6-5, with D perhaps TRBD1 (6 bases). Germline values: CDR1 MNHEY, CDR2 SVGAGI. Trimming cost V 7 bases and J 2 bases, with 15 bases left between them. The length of the CDR3 is 14 residues. The CDR3 spells CASTWDMSTYEQYF. The DNA for the CDR3 is TGTGCCAGCACTTGGGACATGTCAACCTACGAGCAGTACTTC.

The sample holds a few counts of this clone. The gene calls are TRBV19 and TRBJ2-5; unclear D gene. This CDR3 comprises 10 residues. The germline CDR1 and CDR2 sequences are LNHDA and SQIVND (reference sequence). Trimming removed 11 bases from V and 8 bases from J, with 12 bases in between. The CDR3 nucleotides read TGTGCCTGTGGAACGGGTACCCAGTACTTC. It encodes CACGTGTQYF.

This clone was picked up a small number of times. The chain joins TRBV7-9 to TRBJ1-1; 8 bases agree with TRBD1. From germline, CDR1 is SEHNR and CDR2 FQNEAQ (reference sequence). The length of the CDR3 is 16 residues. V was pared by 5 bases and J by 1 base, with 9 bases of the junction left unmatched. For the CDR3, the DNA is TGTGCCAGCAGCCAGACCGGACAGGGAAGGAACACTGAAGCTTTCTTT. It is translated as CASSQTGQGRNTEAFF.

The rearrangement uses TRBV18 and TRBJ1-5, with TRBD1 matching 7 bases. With 2 bases clipped from V and 3 bases from J, the junction kept 7 bases outside the gene matches. The CDR3 has 16 amino acids. Germline CDR1 is KGHSH and CDR2 is LQKENI. The CDR3 region has the DNA TGTGCCAGCTCACCATCGACAGGGCGACTCAATCAGCCCCAGCATTTT. It codes for CASSPSTGRLNQPQHF.

This clone has only a few counts. The V call is TRBV7-2, the J call TRBJ1-2; D gene uncertain. V lost 3 bases, J lost 7 bases, and 12 bases lay in between. The CDR3 is 13 residues long. Germline V lookup: CDR1 SGHTA, CDR2 FQGNSA. Written as DNA, the CDR3 is TGTGCCAGCAGCTTGGGCTACCGAAGTGGCTACACCTTC. Translation gives CASSLGYRSGYTF.

This chain connects TRBV18 to TRBJ2-5, with D unclear. Trimming left V 0 bases short and J 1 base short, with 3 bases between. The length of the CDR3 is 13 residues. From germline, CDR1 is KGHSH and CDR2 LQKENI. CDR3 nucleotides: TGTGCCAGCTCACCACCGAGCCAAGAGACCCAGTACTTC. It yields the protein CASSPPSQETQYF.

V gene TRBV13 combines with J gene TRBJ2-1; D may be TRBD2 (6 bases). CDR1 and CDR2 from the germline V gene are PRHDT and FYEKMQ (reference sequence). The CDR3 spans 16 residues. V was cut by 4 bases and J by 2 bases, with 15 bases left in between. The CDR3 here is CASSSGLLGTYNEQFF. CDR3 nucleotide sequence: TGTGCCAGCAGCTCGGGACTCCTTGGGACCTACAATGAGCAGTTCTTC.

This clone was seen a few times. Here the CDR3 DNA reads TGTGCCAGCAGCCTACCCAACGATGGCTACACCTTC. Protein product: CASSLPNDGYTF. The chain has TRBV7-9 and TRBJ1-2; D not resolved. The CDR3 loop spans 12 amino acids. CDR1 and CDR2 (germline): SEHNR, FQNEAQ (reference sequence). V lost 5 bases and J lost 6, with 10 bases in between.

The V call is TRBV6-5, the J call TRBJ1-1, with 7 bases fitting TRBD1. CDR3 length: 11 amino acids. Germline V gives CDR1 MNHEY, CDR2 SVGAGI. Trimming took 8 bases from V and 5 from J; bases not matched to a gene: 2. CDR3 coding DNA: TGTGCCAGCCGGGACAGAACTGAAGCTTTCTTT. It translates to CASRDRTEAFF.

V gene TRBV14 combines with J gene TRBJ2-1; weak D call: TRBD2 (6 bases). Trimming left V 1 base short and J 4 bases short, with 8 bases between. CDR3 length: 14 residues. Germline V gives CDR1 SGHDN, CDR2 FVKESK. CDR3 residues: CASSQGTTYNEQFF. The CDR3 DNA sequence: TGTGCCAGCAGCCAAGGGACTACTTACAATGAGCAGTTCTTC.

V usage is TRBV18 and J usage is TRBJ1-3, with a possible D match to TRBD1 (6 bases). This CDR3 spans 16 amino acids. V was shortened by 1 base and J by 0 bases, with 10 bases between the two germline ends. Germline V gene sequence: CDR1 KGHSH, CDR2 LQKENI. The CDR3 is CASSPQDRSSGNTIYF. Written as DNA, the CDR3 is TGTGCCAGCTCACCACAGGACAGATCCTCTGGAAACACCATATATTTT.

This sequence joins TRBV6-1 and TRBJ1-2; D not certain. This CDR3 contains 12 residues. Trimming took off 2 bases at V and 7 bases at J, with 8 bases between the two ends. CDR1 MNHNS and CDR2 SASEGT come from the germline V gene. DNA of the CDR3: TGTGCCAGCAGTGAATCTGTCGGTGGCTACACCTTC. This encodes CASSESVGGYTF.

The V gene is TRBV15, the J gene TRBJ2-7; 8 bases match TRBD2. The V segment lost 5 bases and the J segment 2 bases; nucleotides outside the gene matches: 5. The CDR3 loop spans 14 amino acids. Germline V gives CDR1 LNHNV, CDR2 YYDKDF (reference sequence). The CDR3 DNA reads as TGTGCCACCAGCTATACTAGCGGTACCTACGAGCAGTACTTC. Residues: CATSYTSGTYEQYF. Together with reference TRBV15 and TRBJ2-7, the CDR3 gives the full variable domain: DAMVIQNPRYQVTQFGKPVTLSCSQTLNHNVMYWYQQKSSQAPKLLFHYYDKDFNNEADTPDNFQSRRPNTSFCFLDIRSPGLGDTAMYLCATSYTSGTYEQYFGPGTRLTVT.

This chain links TRBV29-1 with TRBJ1-1; 8 positions match TRBD1. Germline loops: CDR1 SQVTM, CDR2 ANQGSEA. The CDR3 runs 12 residues. V was pared by 7 bases and J by 4 bases, with 5 bases of the junction left unmatched. In DNA form, the CDR3 reads TGCAGCGCCGACAGGGGCACCACTGAAGCTTTCTTT. It yields the protein CSADRGTTEAFF.

This rearrangement joins TRBV6-5 to TRBJ2-7; D is unclear. V was trimmed by 2 bases and J by 6 bases, leaving 11 bases between them. The length of the CDR3 is 13 residues. In germline, CDR1 is MNHEY, CDR2 SVGAGI. CDR3 nucleotides: TGTGCCAGCAGTTACATGGTCGGTACCGAGCAGTACTTC. It codes for CASSYMVGTEQYF.

The rearrangement joins TRBV28 to TRBJ1-3; the D is unclear. The CDR3 consists of 15 residues. Per the germline V gene, CDR1 is MDHEN and CDR2 is SYDVKM. Trimming removed 2 bases at V and 2 bases at J, with 10 bases between. In nucleotides, the CDR3 is TGTGCCAGCAGTTTAGCCATGGCCACTGGAAACACCATATATTTT. It yields the protein CASSLAMATGNTIYF.